These T cell receptor beta chains were read from a single sample in a study of T-cell memory formation after mild COVID-19. TCRdb re-analysed the 5' RACE reads in MiXCR, keeping a single row per CDR3 protein. The sample records about 450,000 distinct CDR3 sequences, around a quarter being singletons. The sample comprised PBMCs or a T cell subset sorted from them (not recorded which). These receptors all come from an adult woman who had mild COVID-19 (a few samples of this study predate the infection). Cell type and time point are not known. CDR3s include the opening cysteine and the closing phenylalanine or tryptophan. A D gene is named only where the DNA matches it firmly. Size values are once, few and many counts, or a class for expanded clones, and some rows have none.

size: NA; J: TRBJ2-1; V: TRBV29-1; D: TRBD2; DNA: TGCAGCGGGGGAAGCGGGGGTTGGGATGAGCAGTTCTTC; CDR3: CSGGSGGWDEQFF
size: NA; J: TRBJ2-5; V: TRBV21-1; D: NA; DNA: TGTGCCAGCAGCCCGAAACGCAGCGGCCTTACGTACCAAGAGACCCAGTACTTC; CDR3: CASSPKRSGLTYQETQYF
size: NA; J: TRBJ2-2; V: TRBV4-1; D: TRBD1; DNA: TGCGCCAGCAGCCAACTGGGACAGGGGGCGACCGGGGAGCTGTTTTTT; CDR3: CASSQLGQGATGELFF
size: once; J: TRBJ1-6; V: TRBV4-1; D: NA; DNA: TGCGCCAGCAGCCAAGATCGGGGCAGGGTTTCACCCCTCCACTTT; CDR3: CASSQDRGRVSPLHF
size: NA; J: TRBJ2-1; V: TRBV19; D: NA; DNA: TGTGCCAGTACCCGAAGACTAGTTTCCGATGAGCAGTTCTTC; CDR3: CASTRRLVSDEQFF
size: NA; J: TRBJ1-5; V: TRBV12-3/TRBV12-4; D: NA; DNA: TGTGCCAGCAGTTTGACAGAAAATCAGCCCCAGCATTTT; CDR3: CASSLTENQPQHF
size: NA; J: TRBJ2-1; V: TRBV5-4; D: NA; DNA: TGTGCCAGCAGCTTGTCGGCAGCCTGGGACAATGAGCAGTTCTTC; CDR3: CASSLSAAWDNEQFF
size: NA; J: TRBJ2-1; V: TRBV5-1; D: TRBD2; DNA: TGCGCCAGCAGCTTTGGACTAGCGGGGGCCGATTTCTCCTACAATGAGCAGTTCTTC; CDR3: CASSFGLAGADFSYNEQFF
size: NA; J: TRBJ2-2; V: TRBV6-5; D: NA; DNA: TGTGCCAGCAAACCCGCGCGGCGGAGCACCGGGGAGCTGTTTTTT; CDR3: CASKPARRSTGELFF
size: many; J: TRBJ2-7; V: TRBV7-2; D: NA; DNA: TGTGCCAGCAGCTTCGCCCGGGACCTCGAGCAGTACTTC; CDR3: CASSFARDLEQYF
size: few; J: TRBJ2-1; V: TRBV20-1; D: NA; DNA: TGCAGTGCCAGGGGATCCGGGCAGGGGACGAATGAGCAGTTCTTC; CDR3: CSARGSGQGTNEQFF
size: few; J: TRBJ2-3; V: TRBV6-2/TRBV6-3; D: TRBD1; DNA: TGTGCCAGCGAGGGACAGGTGGGAACAGATACGCAGTATTTT; CDR3: CASEGQVGTDTQYF
size: few; J: TRBJ2-1; V: TRBV4-1; D: NA; DNA: TGCGCCAGCAGCCAAGATGCCGAGGGGGATGAGCAGTTCTTC; CDR3: CASSQDAEGDEQFF
size: NA; J: TRBJ1-1; V: TRBV20-1; D: TRBD1; DNA: TGCAGTGCTATGAGGGGGCGTCGGATGAACACTGAAGCTTTCTTT; CDR3: CSAMRGRRMNTEAFF